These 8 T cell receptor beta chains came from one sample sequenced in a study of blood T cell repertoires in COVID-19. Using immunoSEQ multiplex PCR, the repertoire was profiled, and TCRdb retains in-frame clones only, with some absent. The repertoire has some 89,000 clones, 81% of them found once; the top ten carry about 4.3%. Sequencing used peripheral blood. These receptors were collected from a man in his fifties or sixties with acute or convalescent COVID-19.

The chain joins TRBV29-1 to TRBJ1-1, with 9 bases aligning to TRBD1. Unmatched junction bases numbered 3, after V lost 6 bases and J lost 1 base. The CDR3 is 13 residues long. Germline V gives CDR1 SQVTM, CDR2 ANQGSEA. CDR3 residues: CSVDRGGNTEAFF. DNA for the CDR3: TGCAGCGTCGACAGGGGGGGGAACACTGAAGCTTTCTTT.

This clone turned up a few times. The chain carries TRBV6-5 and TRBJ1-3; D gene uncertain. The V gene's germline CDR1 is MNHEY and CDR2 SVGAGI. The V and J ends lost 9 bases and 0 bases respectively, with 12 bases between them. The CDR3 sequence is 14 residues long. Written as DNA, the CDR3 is TGTGCCAGTTGGGCTTTAACCTCTGGAAACACCATATATTTT. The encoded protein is CASWALTSGNTIYF.

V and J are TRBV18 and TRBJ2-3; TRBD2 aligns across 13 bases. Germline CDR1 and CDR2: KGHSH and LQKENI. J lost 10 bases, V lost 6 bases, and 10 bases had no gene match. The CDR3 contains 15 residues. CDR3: CASSLTSGGAGPQYF. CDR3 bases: TGTGCCAGCTCCCTCACTAGCGGGGGGGCCGGGCCGCAGTATTTT.

The CDR3 reads CASSPIGLAGGPNEQFF. The CDR3 DNA reads TGTGCCAGCTCACCAATCGGTCTGGCGGGAGGGCCCAATGAGCAGTTCTTC. The genes are TRBV18 and TRBJ2-1; 9 bases agree with TRBD2. This CDR3 is 17 amino acids long. V trimming: 2 bases; J trimming: 6 bases; junction bases outside the gene matches: 11. Germline CDR1 is KGHSH and CDR2 is LQKENI.

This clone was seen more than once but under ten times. CDR3 sequence reads: CARSLAADRDLGYTF. In nucleotides, the CDR3 is TGTGCCAGAAGCTTGGCTGCGGACAGGGACCTTGGCTACACCTTC. The V and J genes are TRBV5-3 and TRBJ1-2; 8 bases are shared with TRBD1. TRBV5-3 is filed as an ORF, its function uncertain. The ends lost 0 bases at V and 7 bases at J; junction bases unmatched: 8. The CDR3 has 15 amino acids.

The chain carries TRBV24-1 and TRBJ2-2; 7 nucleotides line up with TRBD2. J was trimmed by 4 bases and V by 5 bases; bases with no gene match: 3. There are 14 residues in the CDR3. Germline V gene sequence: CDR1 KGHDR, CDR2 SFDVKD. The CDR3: CATSGTGGTGELFF. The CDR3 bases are TGTGCCACCAGTGGTACGGGGGGCACCGGGGAGCTGTTTTTT.

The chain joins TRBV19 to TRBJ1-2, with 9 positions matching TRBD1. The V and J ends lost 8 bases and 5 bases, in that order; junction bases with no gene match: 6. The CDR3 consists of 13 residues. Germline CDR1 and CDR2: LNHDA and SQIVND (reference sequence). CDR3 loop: CASRDRDRYGYTF. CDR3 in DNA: TGTGCCAGTCGGGACAGGGATAGGTATGGCTACACCTTC.

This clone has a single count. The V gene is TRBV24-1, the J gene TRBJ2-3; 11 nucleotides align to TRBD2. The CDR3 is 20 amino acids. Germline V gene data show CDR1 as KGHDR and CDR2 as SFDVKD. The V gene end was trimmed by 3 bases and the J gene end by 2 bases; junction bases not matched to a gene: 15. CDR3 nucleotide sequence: TGTGCCACCAGTGATGGGGACAGGGCCGGACTAGCGGGCCTCACAGATACGCAGTATTTT. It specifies CATSDGDRAGLAGLTDTQYF.